These 25 T cell receptor beta chains were sequenced from one sample in a study of CD8+CD57+ T cells in acquired aplastic anemia. TCR beta VDJ and CDR3 profiles were obtained from a genomic DNA template. TCRdb re-called the reads through MiXCR, storing one row per CDR3 protein. The table has 100,000 to 130,000 distinct CDR3 sequences, 51% seen once; the top ten hold roughly a third. The sample was sorted CD4+, CD8+, or CD8+CD57+ T cells (not recorded which) from PBMCs. The receptor set was obtained from a human donor in good health, serving as a control.

J is TRBJ1-1 and V is TRBV30, with unresolved D. This CDR3 spans 12 amino acids. Deletions cut 2 bases from V and 5 bases from J, with 9 bases between. Per the germline V gene, CDR1 is GTSNPN and CDR2 is SVGIG (reference sequence). The CDR3 sequence is CAWSFLGTEAFF. In nucleotides, the CDR3 is TGTGCCTGGAGTTTCCTGGGGACTGAAGCTTTCTTT.

The V call is TRBV2, the J call TRBJ1-5; D may be TRBD1 (6 bases). V dropped 5 bases and J dropped 6 bases, with 17 bases sitting between them. The CDR3 contains 15 residues. Looked up from germline, CDR1 is SNHLY and CDR2 is FYNNEI. CDR3 protein: CASSFVRGSPQPQHF. The DNA of the CDR3 is TGTGCCAGCAGTTTCGTCAGGGGTTCCCCTCAGCCCCAGCATTTT.

The chain couples TRBV19 to TRBJ2-5; a possible D gene is TRBD1 (6 bases). The V and J ends lost 5 bases and 1 base respectively, with 11 bases between them. The CDR3 totals 14 residues. Germline CDR1 and CDR2: LNHDA and SQIVND (reference sequence). In DNA form, the CDR3 reads TGTGCCAGTAGTCCTGGACAGCCCCAAGAGACCCAGTACTTC. This sequence encodes CASSPGQPQETQYF.

This sequence joins TRBV7-9 and TRBJ2-7; D remains ambiguous. Germline CDR1 SEHNR, CDR2 FQNEAQ (reference sequence). The CDR3 covers 13 residues. V gave up 5 bases and J gave up 1 base, with 9 bases separating them. The CDR3 region has the DNA TGTGCCAGCAGCGCAGACCTATCCTACGAGCAGTACTTC. Protein product: CASSADLSYEQYF. Based on the CDR3 plus reference TRBV7-9 and TRBJ2-7, the full variable domain is DTGVSQNPRHKITKRGQNVTFRCDPISEHNRLYWYRQTLGQGPEFLTYFQNEAQLEKSRLLSDRFSAERPKGSFSTLEIQRTEQGDSAMYLCASSADLSYEQYFGPGTRLTVT.

In this sample, this clonotype turned up many times. The chain is built from TRBV19 and TRBJ2-7; D is perhaps TRBD1 (5 bases). Germline lookup yields CDR1 LNHDA and CDR2 SQIVND (reference sequence). V was cut by 0 bases and J by 2 bases, with 11 bases left in between. CDR3 size: 15 residues. The CDR3 bases are TGTGCCAGTAGTATAGATCAACAGGCGACCTACGAGCAGTACTTC. Its translation: CASSIDQQATYEQYF.

This rearrangement joins TRBV2 to TRBJ1-1; possibly TRBD1 for D (6 bases). This CDR3 spans 14 amino acids. Germline V gene sequence: CDR1 SNHLY, CDR2 FYNNEI. Trimming shortened V by 8 bases and J by 5 bases, and 18 bases separated the two germline ends. In DNA, the CDR3 is TGTGCCAGCCATGGAGTCACAGGGCGGACTGAAGCTTTCTTT. Protein product: CASHGVTGRTEAFF. Together with reference TRBV2 and TRBJ1-1, the CDR3 gives the full variable domain: EPEVTQTPSHQVTQMGQEVILRCVPISNHLYFYWYRQILGQKVEFLVSFYNNEISEKSEIFDDQFSVERPDGSNFTLKIRSTKLEDSAMYFCASHGVTGRTEAFFGQGTRLTVV.

This clonotype was picked up many times. This chain links TRBV29-1 with TRBJ2-2; perhaps TRBD2 as D (6 bases). CDR1 is SQVTM and CDR2 is ANQGSEA in the germline V gene. Trimming removed 3 bases at V and 2 bases at J, with 13 bases between. This CDR3 is built from 15 residues. The CDR3 here is CSVEQAGHNTGELFF. The CDR3 DNA is TGCAGCGTTGAGCAAGCGGGTCATAACACCGGGGAGCTGTTTTTT.

This clonotype was counted only a few times. One junction end disagrees with the germline gene, perhaps due to a read error. The rearrangement uses TRBV25-1 and TRBJ1-1; perhaps TRBD1 as D (6 bases). CDR1 and CDR2 (germline): MGHDK, SYGVNS. CDR3 length equals 13 residues. The CDR3 DNA reads TGTGCCGGCAGTAGGCAGGGGAGCACTGAAGCTTTCTTT. This gives the protein CAGSRQGSTEAFF.

This clonotype was counted many times. The chain is built from TRBV24-1 and TRBJ2-7, with 9 bases that match TRBD1. V shed 4 bases and J 1 base; nucleotides not matched to a gene: 4. CDR1 is KGHDR and CDR2 is SFDVKD in the germline V gene. The CDR3 totals 15 residues. CDR3 region: CATSDPGTGSYEQYF. CDR3 nucleotide sequence: TGTGCCACCAGTGACCCCGGGACAGGGTCCTACGAGCAGTACTTC.

This CDR3 is CATSDLGQRGAPDTQYF. CDR3 in DNA: TGTGCCACCAGTGATTTGGGCCAGCGAGGGGCCCCAGATACGCAGTATTTT. This chain joins TRBV24-1 and TRBJ2-3; the D call may be TRBD1 or TRBD2 (5 bases each). The V end was cut by 0 bases, the J end by 4 bases, with 16 bases between. CDR1 and CDR2 (germline): KGHDR, SFDVKD. The CDR3 extends over 17 amino acids.

This clonotype has only one observation. The gene calls are TRBV25-1 and TRBJ1-2, with 7 bases fitting TRBD1. Germline values: CDR1 MGHDK, CDR2 SYGVNS. The CDR3 consists of 17 residues. J lost 3 bases, V lost 2 bases, and 12 bases had no gene match. The CDR3 reads CASSEIKRQGGYYGYTF. The CDR3 DNA follows: TGTGCCAGCAGTGAAATAAAGAGGCAGGGGGGATACTATGGCTACACCTTC.

This chain links TRBV20-1 with TRBJ1-6; no reliable D call. CDR1 is DFQATT, CDR2 SNEGSKA, per germline (reference sequence). This CDR3 comprises 17 residues. Trimming stripped 5 bases from V and 0 bases from J, with 17 bases between. CDR3 DNA: TGCAGTGCTCCTGCTGCGGAGGGAAGCTCCTATAATTCACCCCTCCACTTT. Translated, it gives CSAPAAEGSSYNSPLHF.

This clonotype was seen once. The V and J genes are TRBV19 and TRBJ1-1, with a possible D match to TRBD1 (5 bases). Per germline, CDR1 LNHDA and CDR2 SQIVND (reference sequence). This CDR3 comprises 14 residues. The V and J ends lost 2 bases and 2 bases respectively, with 9 bases between them. CDR3 residues: CASSIWGSNTEAFF. CDR3 bases: TGTGCCAGTAGTATATGGGGGTCCAACACTGAAGCTTTCTTT.

V and J are TRBV3-1 and TRBJ2-1, with D possibly TRBD2 on 7 matching bases. Trimming shortened V by 6 bases and J by 3 bases, and 18 bases separated the two germline ends. This CDR3 region has 16 residues. Germline V gene sequence: CDR1 LGHDT, CDR2 YNNKEL (reference sequence). This CDR3 is CASRQGTGGLYNEQFF. Written as DNA, the CDR3 is TGTGCCAGCAGACAGGGAACGGGGGGCCTCTACAATGAGCAGTTCTTC.

There are many counts of this clonotype. This rearrangement joins TRBV12-3 or TRBV12-4 to TRBJ2-5, with D tentatively TRBD2 (7 bases). This CDR3 is built from 14 residues. The V end lost 4 bases, the J end lost 4 bases, and 13 bases lay between the germline ends. The CDR3 DNA reads as TGTGCCAGCAGTTGGGGCGGGGGCCCAGAGACCCAGTACTTC. Protein: CASSWGGGPETQYF.

The chain recombines TRBV19 with TRBJ1-2; D is unresolved. V lost 5 bases and J lost 6, with 16 bases in between. The CDR3 has 14 amino acids. The V gene's germline CDR1 is LNHDA and CDR2 SQIVND (reference sequence). CDR3 loop: CASSFGLPWDGYTF. CDR3 DNA: TGTGCCAGTAGTTTTGGACTGCCTTGGGATGGCTACACCTTC. Using reference TRBV19 and TRBJ1-2 for the parts outside the CDR3, the full variable domain is DGGITQSPKYLFRKEGQNVTLSCEQNLNHDAMYWYRQDPGQGLRLIYYSQIVNDFQKGDIAEGYSVSREKKESFPLTVTSAQKNPTAFYLCASSFGLPWDGYTFGSGTRLTVV.

This clonotype was counted only a few times. One junction end does not reproduce the germline sequence, and a read error may be involved. The gene calls are TRBV7-9 and TRBJ1-1, with D perhaps matching TRBD1 (6 bases). Per the germline V gene, CDR1 is SEHNR and CDR2 is FQNEAQ (reference sequence). The CDR3 has 14 residues. The CDR3 DNA follows: TGCGCCAGCAGCCAAGGGGGAGTGAACACTGAAGCTTTCTTT. Its protein product is CASSQGGVNTEAFF.

This clonotype was seen a few times. As DNA, the CDR3 is TGCGCCAGCAGCCCACAGGGGGAAGACACCGGGGAGCTGTTTTTT. Translated: CASSPQGEDTGELFF. V and J are TRBV4-1 and TRBJ2-2, with TRBD1 matching 8 bases. The J segment lost 3 bases and the V segment lost 4 bases, leaving 4 bases of the junction unmatched. Germline V CDR1 and CDR2: MGHRA, YSYEKL. There are 15 residues in the CDR3.

The CDR3 is CASSVVDMPDTQYF. The CDR3 DNA reads as TGTGCCAGCAGCGTAGTGGACATGCCAGATACGCAGTATTTT. The chain uses TRBV9 and TRBJ2-3; weak D call: TRBD1 (5 bases). Germline V lookup: CDR1 SGDLS, CDR2 YYNGEE. V was pared by 0 bases and J by 4 bases, with 9 bases between. This CDR3 spans 14 amino acids.

This clonotype appeared many times. The V and J genes are TRBV5-6 and TRBJ2-7, with 7 positions matching TRBD1. Germline V gene sequence: CDR1 SGHDT, CDR2 YYEEEE. V dropped 6 bases and J dropped 0; count of bases not matched to a gene: 12. The CDR3 is 16 residues long. The CDR3 spells CASTPSLGTASYEQYF. The CDR3 nucleotides are TGTGCCAGCACCCCCTCCCTCGGGACAGCCTCCTACGAGCAGTACTTC.

The rearrangement joins TRBV5-1 to TRBJ2-7; D possibly corresponds to TRBD2 (7 bases). This CDR3 has 16 amino acids. Trimming left V 2 bases short and J 1 base short, with 16 bases between. CDR1 and CDR2 from the germline V gene are SGHRS and YFSETQ. CDR3 sequence (DNA): TGCGCCAGCAGCTTCGCTGGGGGGGGGGCTTCCTACGAGCAGTACTTC. This encodes CASSFAGGGASYEQYF.

The J gene is TRBJ1-5, the V gene TRBV5-1; no reliable D call. Deletions cut 2 bases from V and 3 bases from J, with 12 bases between. The CDR3 extends over 15 amino acids. Germline CDR1 SGHRS, CDR2 YFSETQ. CDR3 DNA sequence: TGCGCCAGCAGCTTTAATCCAGGCTACAATCAGCCCCAGCATTTT. Its translation: CASSFNPGYNQPQHF. Supplemented by reference TRBV5-1 and TRBJ1-5, the full variable domain reads KAGVTQTPRYLIKTRGQQVTLSCSPISGHRSVSWYQQTPGQGLQFLFEYFSETQRNKGNFPGRFSGRQFSNSRSEMNVSTLELGDSALYLCASSFNPGYNQPQHFGDGTRLSIL.

This clonotype was counted many times. The genes are TRBV9 and TRBJ1-6; D uncertain. Trimming left V 0 bases short and J 4 bases short, with 5 bases between. This CDR3 has 14 amino acids. Germline V gene sequence: CDR1 SGDLS, CDR2 YYNGEE. The CDR3 is CASSVGQYNSPLHF. As DNA, the CDR3 is TGTGCCAGCAGCGTAGGGCAGTATAATTCACCCCTCCACTTT.

This clonotype was seen ten or more times. The chain couples TRBV20-1 to TRBJ2-1, with D possibly being TRBD1 or TRBD2 (7 bases each). CDR1 is DFQATT, CDR2 SNEGSKA, per germline (reference sequence). V lost 6 bases, J lost 4 bases, and 16 bases lay in between. The CDR3 contains 14 residues. The DNA of the CDR3 is TGCAGTGCCCAGGGGGGGGCCCCGTACAATGAGCAGTTCTTC. The encoded protein is CSAQGGAPYNEQFF.

V and J are TRBV7-2 and TRBJ1-5, with D hard to call. V dropped 4 bases and J dropped 2 bases, with 9 bases sitting between them. Germline V gene sequence: CDR1 SGHTA, CDR2 FQGNSA. The CDR3 runs 14 residues. CDR3 protein: CASSSGGGNQPQHF. DNA for the CDR3: TGTGCCAGCAGCTCCGGCGGGGGCAATCAGCCCCAGCATTTT.